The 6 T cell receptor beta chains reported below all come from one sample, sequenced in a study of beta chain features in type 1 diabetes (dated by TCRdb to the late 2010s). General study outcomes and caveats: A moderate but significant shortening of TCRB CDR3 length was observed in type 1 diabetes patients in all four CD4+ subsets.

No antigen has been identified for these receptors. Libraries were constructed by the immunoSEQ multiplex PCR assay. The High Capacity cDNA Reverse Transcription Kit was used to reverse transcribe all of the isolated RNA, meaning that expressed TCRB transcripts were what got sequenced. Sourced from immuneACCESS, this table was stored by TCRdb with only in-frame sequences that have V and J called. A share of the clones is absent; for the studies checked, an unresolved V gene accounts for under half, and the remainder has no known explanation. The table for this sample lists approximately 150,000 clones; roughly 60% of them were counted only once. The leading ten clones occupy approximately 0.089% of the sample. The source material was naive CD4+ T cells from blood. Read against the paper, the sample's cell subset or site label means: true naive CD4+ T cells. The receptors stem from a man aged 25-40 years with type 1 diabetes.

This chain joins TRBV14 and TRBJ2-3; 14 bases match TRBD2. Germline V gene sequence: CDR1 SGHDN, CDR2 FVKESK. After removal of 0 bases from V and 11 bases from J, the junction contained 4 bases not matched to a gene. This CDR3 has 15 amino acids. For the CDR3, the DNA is TGTGCCAGCAGCCAAGAACACGGACTAGCGGGGGGGCAGTATTTT. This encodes CASSQEHGLAGGQYF.

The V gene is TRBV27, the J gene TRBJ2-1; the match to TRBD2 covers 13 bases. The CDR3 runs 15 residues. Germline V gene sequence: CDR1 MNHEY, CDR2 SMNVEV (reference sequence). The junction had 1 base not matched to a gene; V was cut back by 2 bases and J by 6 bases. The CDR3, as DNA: TGTGCCAGCAGTTTAGGACTAGCGGGGGTCAATGAGCAGTTCTTC. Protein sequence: CASSLGLAGVNEQFF.

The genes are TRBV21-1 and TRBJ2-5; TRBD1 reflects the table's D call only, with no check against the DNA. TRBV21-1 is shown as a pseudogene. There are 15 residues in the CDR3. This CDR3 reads CATNDRRTEEETQYF. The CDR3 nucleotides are TGTGCCACCAACGACCGGCGGACAGAGGAGGAGACCCAGTACTTC.

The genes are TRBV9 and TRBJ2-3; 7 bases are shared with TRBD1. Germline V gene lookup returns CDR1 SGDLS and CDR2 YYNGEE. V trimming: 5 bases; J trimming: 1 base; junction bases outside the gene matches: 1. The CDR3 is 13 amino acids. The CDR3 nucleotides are TGTGCCAGCAGAGGGACAGGCACAGATACGCAGTATTTT. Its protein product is CASRGTGTDTQYF.

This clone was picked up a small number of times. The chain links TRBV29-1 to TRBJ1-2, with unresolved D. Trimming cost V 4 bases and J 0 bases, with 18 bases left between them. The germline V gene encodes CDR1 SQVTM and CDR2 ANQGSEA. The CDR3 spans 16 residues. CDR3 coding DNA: TGCAGCGTTGGGTTTGCGGGATTTCAAGCTAACTATGGCTACACCTTC. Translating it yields CSVGFAGFQANYGYTF. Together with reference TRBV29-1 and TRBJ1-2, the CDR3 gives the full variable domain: SAVISQKPSRDICQRGTSLTIQCQVDSQVTMMFWYRQQPGQSLTLIATANQGSEATYESGFVIDKFPISRPNLTFSTLTVSNMSPEDSSIYLCSVGFAGFQANYGYTFGSGTRLTVV.

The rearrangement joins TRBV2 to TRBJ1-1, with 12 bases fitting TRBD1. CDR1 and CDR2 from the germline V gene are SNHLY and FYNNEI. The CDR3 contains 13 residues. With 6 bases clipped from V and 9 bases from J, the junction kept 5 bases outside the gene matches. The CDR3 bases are TGTGCCAGCAGGGCCGGGACAGGGGGCAAAGCTTTCTTT. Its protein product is CASRAGTGGKAFF.